What follows is one T cell receptor (beta chain) and its context. Germline CDR1 and CDR2: MNHEY and SVGEGT. The CDR3 is 16 residues long. This sample is drawn from a study of CXCR3-negative and CXCR3-positive naive CD8 T cells. It was by 5' RACE with UMI labels that the TRB cDNA libraries were prepared. Reprocessing the 5' RACE reads, TCRdb reports a single entry for every CDR3 protein and omits DNA. This table holds about 130,000 distinct CDR3 sequences. The chain couples TRBV6-2 or TRBV6-3 to TRBJ2-7; TCRdb names TRBD1, which stays unverified in the absence of DNA. The TCR was taken from a human donor in good health. Some clones in this sample may be carry-over from other donors' samples. The material sequenced was naive CXCR3- CD8+ T cells from blood. Documented subset: CD45RO-CCR7+CD27+CD95- naive CD8+ T cells lacking CXCR3 (TNR3-). The CDR3 loop is CASSSWDRNEDYEQYF.